Many counts were recorded for the clone carrying this TCR beta chain. RNA transcripts were the template, and TCR beta CDR3 regions were amplified from them. Second-round multiplex PCR came after first-round RT-PCR with HTBI primers. From the multiplex PCR reads, TCRdb called clonotypes with MiXCR, one entry per CDR3 protein. The repertoire has about 370,000 distinct CDR3 sequences, roughly 15% of them found once; the top ten carry 2% to 3%. Germline-derived CDR1 and CDR2 are WNHNN and SYGVQD (reference sequence). The CDR3 loop spans 13 amino acids. V was shortened by 3 bases and J by 5 bases, with 10 bases between the two germline ends. This entry comes from a study of Graves' ophthalmopathy and Graves' hyperthyroidism.

The sequence was obtained from an adult woman with stable Graves' hyperthyroidism. The genes are TRBV10-1 and TRBJ1-2, with D possibly being TRBD1 (5 bases). Sequenced material: peripheral blood. CDR3 loop: CASSEDSTYGYTF. CDR3 DNA sequence: TGCGCCAGCAGTGAAGACAGTACTTATGGCTACACCTTC.